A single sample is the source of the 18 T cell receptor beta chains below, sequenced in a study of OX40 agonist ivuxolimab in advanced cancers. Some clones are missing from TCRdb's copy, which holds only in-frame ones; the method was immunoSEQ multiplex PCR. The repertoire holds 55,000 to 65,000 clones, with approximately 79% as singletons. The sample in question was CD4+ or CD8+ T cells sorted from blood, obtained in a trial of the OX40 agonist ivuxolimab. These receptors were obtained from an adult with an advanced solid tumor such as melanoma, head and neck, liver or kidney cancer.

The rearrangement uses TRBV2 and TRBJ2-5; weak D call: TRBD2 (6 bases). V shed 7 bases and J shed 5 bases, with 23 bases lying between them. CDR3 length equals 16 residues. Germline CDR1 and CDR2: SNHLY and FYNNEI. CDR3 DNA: TGTGCCAGCAACCAACCTGGCGGGATGGTGAGGGAGACCCAGTACTTC. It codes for CASNQPGGMVRETQYF. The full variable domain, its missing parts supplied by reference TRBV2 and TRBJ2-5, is EPEVTQTPSHQVTQMGQEVILRCVPISNHLYFYWYRQILGQKVEFLVSFYNNEISEKSEIFDDQFSVERPDGSNFTLKIRSTKLEDSAMYFCASNQPGGMVRETQYFGPGTRLLVL.

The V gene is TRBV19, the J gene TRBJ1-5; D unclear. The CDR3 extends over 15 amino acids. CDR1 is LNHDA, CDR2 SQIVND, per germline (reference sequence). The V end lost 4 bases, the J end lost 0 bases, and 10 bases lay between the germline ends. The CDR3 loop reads CASSTDGNSNQPQHF. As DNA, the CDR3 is TGTGCCAGTAGTACCGACGGGAATAGCAATCAGCCCCAGCATTTT.

This CDR3 is CASSQTSGNYNEQFF. DNA of the CDR3: TGTGCCAGCAGCCAGACTAGCGGGAACTACAATGAGCAGTTCTTC. This rearrangement joins TRBV5-5 to TRBJ2-1; 11 nucleotides line up with TRBD2. The CDR3 covers 15 residues. Per the germline V gene, CDR1 is SGHKS and CDR2 is YYEKEE (reference sequence). V trimming: 4 bases; J trimming: 3 bases; junction bases outside the gene matches: 3.

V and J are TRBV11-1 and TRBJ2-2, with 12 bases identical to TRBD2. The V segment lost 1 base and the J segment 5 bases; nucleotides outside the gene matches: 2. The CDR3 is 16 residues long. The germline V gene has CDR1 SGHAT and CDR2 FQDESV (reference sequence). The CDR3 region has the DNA TGTGCCAGCAGCTTAGATCTAGCGGGAGGGACCGGGGAGCTGTTTTTT. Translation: CASSLDLAGGTGELFF.

This CDR3 reads CASSQKENTPLHF. The DNA of the CDR3 is TGTGCCAGCAGTCAAAAAGAGAATACACCCCTCCACTTT. J is TRBJ1-6 and V is TRBV6-4; D is undetermined. This CDR3 region has 13 residues. The germline gives CDR1 MRHNA, CDR2 SNTAGT. Deletions cut 5 bases from V and 11 bases from J, with 13 bases between.

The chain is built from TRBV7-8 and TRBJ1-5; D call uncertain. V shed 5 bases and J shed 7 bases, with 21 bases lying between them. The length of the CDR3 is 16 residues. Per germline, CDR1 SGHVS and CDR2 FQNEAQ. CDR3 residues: CASSPSGPGVGQPQHF. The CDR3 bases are TGTGCCAGCAGCCCTTCCGGACCAGGCGTGGGCCAGCCCCAGCATTTT.

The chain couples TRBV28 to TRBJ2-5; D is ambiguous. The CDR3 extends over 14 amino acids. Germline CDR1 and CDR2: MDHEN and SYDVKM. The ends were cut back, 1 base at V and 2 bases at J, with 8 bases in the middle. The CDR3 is CASSLSNSQETQYF. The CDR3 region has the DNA TGTGCCAGCAGTTTATCCAACAGTCAAGAGACCCAGTACTTC.

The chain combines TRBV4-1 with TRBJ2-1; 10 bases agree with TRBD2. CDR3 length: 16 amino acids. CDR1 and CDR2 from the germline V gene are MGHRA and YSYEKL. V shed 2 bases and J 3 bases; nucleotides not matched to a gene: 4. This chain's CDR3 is CASSQHASGGYNEQFF. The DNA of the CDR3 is TGCGCCAGCAGCCAACATGCTAGCGGGGGCTACAATGAGCAGTTCTTC.

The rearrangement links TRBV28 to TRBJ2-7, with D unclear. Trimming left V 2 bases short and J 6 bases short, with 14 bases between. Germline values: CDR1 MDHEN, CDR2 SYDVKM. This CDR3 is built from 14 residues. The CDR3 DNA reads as TGTGCCAGCAGTTTAGCCCCGACCGGGTCCGAGCAGTACTTC. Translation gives CASSLAPTGSEQYF. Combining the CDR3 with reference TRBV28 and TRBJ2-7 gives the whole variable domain DVKVTQSSRYLVKRTGEKVFLECVQDMDHENMFWYRQDPGLGLRLIYFSYDVKMKEKGDIPEGYSVSREKKERFSLILESASTNQTSMYLCASSLAPTGSEQYFGPGTRLTVT.

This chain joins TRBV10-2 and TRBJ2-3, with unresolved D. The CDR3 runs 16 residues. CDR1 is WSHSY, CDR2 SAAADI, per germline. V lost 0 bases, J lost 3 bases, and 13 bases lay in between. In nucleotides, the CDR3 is TGCGCCAGCAGTGAGTCCTTCGCCCAACTTACAGATACGCAGTATTTT. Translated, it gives CASSESFAQLTDTQYF.

In DNA, the CDR3 is TGTGCCAGCAGGTACACGGACGCCGGGACTGAAGCTTTCTTT. As protein: CASRYTDAGTEAFF. This chain joins TRBV6-6 and TRBJ1-1, with D unresolved. The CDR3 is made up of 14 amino acids. The germline V gene encodes CDR1 MNHNY and CDR2 SVGAGI (reference sequence). The V and J ends lost 6 bases and 5 bases respectively, with 16 bases between them.

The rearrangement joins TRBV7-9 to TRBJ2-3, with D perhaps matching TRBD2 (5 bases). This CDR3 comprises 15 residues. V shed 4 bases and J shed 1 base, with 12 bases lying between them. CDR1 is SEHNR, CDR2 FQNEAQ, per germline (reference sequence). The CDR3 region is CASSYRGHGTDTQYF. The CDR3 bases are TGTGCCAGCAGCTACCGGGGTCACGGCACAGATACGCAGTATTTT.

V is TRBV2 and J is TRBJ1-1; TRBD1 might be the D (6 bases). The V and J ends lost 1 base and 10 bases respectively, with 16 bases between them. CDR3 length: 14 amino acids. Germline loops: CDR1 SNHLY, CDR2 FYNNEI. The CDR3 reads CASSEEGQGLRAFF. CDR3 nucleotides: TGTGCCAGCAGTGAAGAGGGGCAGGGGCTGCGAGCTTTCTTT.

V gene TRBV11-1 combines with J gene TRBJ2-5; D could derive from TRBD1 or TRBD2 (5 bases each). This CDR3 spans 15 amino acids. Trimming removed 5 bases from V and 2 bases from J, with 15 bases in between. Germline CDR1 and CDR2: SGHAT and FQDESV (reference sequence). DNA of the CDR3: TGTGCCAGCAGCCCACACTGGGGGTCACAAGAGACCCAGTACTTC. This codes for CASSPHWGSQETQYF.

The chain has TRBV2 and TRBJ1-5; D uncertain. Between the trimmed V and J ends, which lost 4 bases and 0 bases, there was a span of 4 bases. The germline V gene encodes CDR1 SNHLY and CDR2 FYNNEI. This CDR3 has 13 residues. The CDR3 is CASSVSSNQPQHF. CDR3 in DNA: TGTGCCAGCAGTGTAAGTAGCAATCAGCCCCAGCATTTT.

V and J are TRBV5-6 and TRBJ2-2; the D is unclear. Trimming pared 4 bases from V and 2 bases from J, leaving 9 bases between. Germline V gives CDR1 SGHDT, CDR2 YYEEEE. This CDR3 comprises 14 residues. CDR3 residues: CASSAIGNTGELFF. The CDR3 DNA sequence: TGTGCCAGCAGCGCAATAGGCAACACCGGGGAGCTGTTTTTT. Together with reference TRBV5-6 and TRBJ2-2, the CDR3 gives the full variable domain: DAGVTQSPTHLIKTRGQQVTLRCSPKSGHDTVSWYQQALGQGPQFIFQYYEEEERQRGNFPDRFSGHQFPNYSSELNVNALLLGDSALYLCASSAIGNTGELFFGEGSRLTVL.

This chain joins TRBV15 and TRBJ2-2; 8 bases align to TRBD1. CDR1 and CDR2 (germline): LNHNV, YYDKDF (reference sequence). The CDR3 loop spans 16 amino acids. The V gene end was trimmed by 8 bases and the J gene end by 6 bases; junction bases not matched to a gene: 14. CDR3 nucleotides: TGTGCCACCGGATCCGGACAGGGCTCCCGCCCCGGGGAGCTGTTTTTT. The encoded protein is CATGSGQGSRPGELFF.

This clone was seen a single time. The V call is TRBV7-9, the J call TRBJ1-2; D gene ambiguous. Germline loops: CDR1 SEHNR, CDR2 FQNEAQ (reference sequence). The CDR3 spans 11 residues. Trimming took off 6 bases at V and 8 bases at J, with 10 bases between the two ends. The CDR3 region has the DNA TGTGCCAGCAGGGCTGAACGCGGCTACACCTTC. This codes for CASRAERGYTF. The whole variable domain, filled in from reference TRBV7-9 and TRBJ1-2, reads DTGVSQNPRHKITKRGQNVTFRCDPISEHNRLYWYRQTLGQGPEFLTYFQNEAQLEKSRLLSDRFSAERPKGSFSTLEIQRTEQGDSAMYLCASRAERGYTFGSGTRLTVV.